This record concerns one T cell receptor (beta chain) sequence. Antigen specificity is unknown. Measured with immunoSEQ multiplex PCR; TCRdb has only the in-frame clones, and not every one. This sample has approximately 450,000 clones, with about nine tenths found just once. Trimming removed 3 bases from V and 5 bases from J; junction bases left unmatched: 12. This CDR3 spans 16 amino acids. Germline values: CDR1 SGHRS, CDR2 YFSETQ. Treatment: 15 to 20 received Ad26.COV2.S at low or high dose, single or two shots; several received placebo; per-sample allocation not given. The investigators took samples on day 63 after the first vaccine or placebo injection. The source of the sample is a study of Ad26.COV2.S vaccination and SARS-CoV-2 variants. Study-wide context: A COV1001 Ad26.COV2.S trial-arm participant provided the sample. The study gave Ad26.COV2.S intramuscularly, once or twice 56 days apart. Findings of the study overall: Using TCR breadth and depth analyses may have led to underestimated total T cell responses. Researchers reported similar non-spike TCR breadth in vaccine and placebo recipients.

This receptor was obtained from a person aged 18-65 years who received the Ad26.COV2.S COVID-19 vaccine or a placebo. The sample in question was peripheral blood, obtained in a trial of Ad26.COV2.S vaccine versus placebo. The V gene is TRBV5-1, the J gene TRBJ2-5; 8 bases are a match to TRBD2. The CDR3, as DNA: TGCGCCAGCAGCTCCCGGGCGGGACTAGAGTTGGAGACCCAGTACTTC. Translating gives CASSSRAGLELETQYF.